The T cell receptor (beta chain) under discussion was sequenced for a study of shared clonotypes between healthy human individuals. The data were produced by immunoSEQ multiplex PCR, yet TCRdb's version contains in-frame clones alone and is incomplete. Of over 950,000 clones in the sample, 60% to 80% were seen once. The length of the CDR3 is 11 residues. V lost 7 bases, J lost 2 bases, and 8 bases lay in between. CDR1 is DFQATT and CDR2 is SNEGSKA in the germline V gene (reference sequence). In the case of this clone: This CDR3 is also generated by other DNA sequences in the sample.

This TCR came from a man younger than 35 in good health. Some clones in this sample may be carry-over from other donors' samples. What was sequenced was memory CD4+ T cells from PBMCs. Described subset: CD45RA-negative fraction. The chain recombines TRBV20-1 with TRBJ1-2; D remains ambiguous. The CDR3 loop is CSVGRNYGYTF. CDR3 in DNA: TGCAGTGTTGGGAGAAACTATGGCTACACCTTC.